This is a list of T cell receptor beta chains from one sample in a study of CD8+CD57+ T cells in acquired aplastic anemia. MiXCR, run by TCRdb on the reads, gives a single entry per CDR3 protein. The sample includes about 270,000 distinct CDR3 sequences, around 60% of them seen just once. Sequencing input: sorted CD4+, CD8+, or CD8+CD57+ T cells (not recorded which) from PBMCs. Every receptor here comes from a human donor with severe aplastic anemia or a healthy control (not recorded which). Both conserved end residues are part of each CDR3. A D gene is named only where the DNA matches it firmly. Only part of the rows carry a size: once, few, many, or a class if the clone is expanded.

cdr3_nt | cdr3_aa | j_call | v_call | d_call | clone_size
TGTGCCAGCAGCCAAGACCACTCCTCCTACAATGAGCAGTTCTTC | CASSQDHSSYNEQFF | TRBJ2-1 | TRBV3-1 | . | many
TGTGCCAGCAGCGTAGGGGGGTCCGGCTATGGCTACACCTTC | CASSVGGSGYGYTF | TRBJ1-2 | TRBV7-2 | . | .
TGCAGTGCTGAACTTCCGGGGACCTACGAGCAGTACTTC | CSAELPGTYEQYF | TRBJ2-7 | TRBV20-1 | . | .
TGTGCCAGCAGCCAGACGTCCGGCACAGATACGCAGTATTTT | CASSQTSGTDTQYF | TRBJ2-3 | TRBV7-2 | . | many
TGTGCCATCAGCGATGAGGTAACTGAAGCTTTCTTT | CAISDEVTEAFF | TRBJ1-1 | TRBV10-3 | . | once
TGTGCCATCACTGCACAGGGGGCTGGGGGGCAGTACTTC | CAITAQGAGGQYF | TRBJ2-7 | TRBV10-3 | TRBD1 | .
TGTGCCAGCAGTTACTCGGGGGATAACACCGGGGAGCTGTTTTTT | CASSYSGDNTGELFF | TRBJ2-2 | TRBV6-5 | . | .
TGTGCCACCAGTGACCCCCACGGACTAGGTACCCACAATGAGCAGTTCTTC | CATSDPHGLGTHNEQFF | TRBJ2-1 | TRBV24-1 | TRBD2 | .
TGTGCCACCCAGGACAGGGAAGCTTCACCCCTCCACTTT | CATQDREASPLHF | TRBJ1-6 | TRBV24-1 | TRBD1 | few
TGCGCCAGCAGCTTGGAGGGGTATGAGAATTCACCCCTCCACTTT | CASSLEGYENSPLHF | TRBJ1-6 | TRBV5-1 | . | .
TGTGCCACCAGCAGAGATCCGGGGGACGAGCAGTACTTC | CATSRDPGDEQYF | TRBJ2-7 | TRBV15 | . | .
TGTGCCAGCAGTGAATATTACAGGGAGAGAGAAAATTCACCCCTCCACTTT | CASSEYYRERENSPLHF | TRBJ1-6 | TRBV25-1 | . | many
TGTGCCAGTAGTTCCGGGTATAATTCACCCCTCCACTTT | CASSSGYNSPLHF | TRBJ1-6 | TRBV19 | . | once
TGCAGTGCTGTCAGGGGTGAGGGCTACACCTTC | CSAVRGEGYTF | TRBJ1-2 | TRBV20-1 | . | .
TGCGCCAGCACCATGGGGGACGGATGGGGGGAGCTGTTTTTT | CASTMGDGWGELFF | TRBJ2-2 | TRBV5-1 | . | .
TGTGCCAGCGGACAGTCGCGAGTTATCGTGAAGACCCAGTACTTC | CASGQSRVIVKTQYF | TRBJ2-5 | TRBV7-2 | . | .
TGCGCCAGCAGCTCACAGGGGGCGCAGGATCAGCCCCAGCATTTT | CASSSQGAQDQPQHF | TRBJ1-5 | TRBV5-1 | TRBD1 | many
TGCAGCGTTGGGACAGGGAAAGGCTATGGCTACACCTTC | CSVGTGKGYGYTF | TRBJ1-2 | TRBV29-1 | TRBD1 | few